Only a few counts were recorded for the clone carrying this TCR beta chain. Its specificity is not known. With 3 bases removed from V and 1 base from J, the gap between germline ends came to 12 bases. Germline CDR1 SQVTM, CDR2 ANQGSEA. The CDR3 sequence is 14 residues long. PBMCs were stained for CD3, CD4 and CD8, and CD4+ and CD8+ T cells were sorted. Extracted from the samples, RNA was reverse transcribed into cDNA to serve as the sequencing template. Generated by immunoSEQ multiplex PCR, the TCRdb table keeps only in-frame clones and is missing some. The sample lists about 110,000 clones; roughly 59% were seen once. The data derive from a study of CD8+ T cells in alopecia areata. Notes on the study in general: Scalp samples also yield sequences from resident alphabeta T cells of normal skin. An increase in clonality over normal scalp was evident in lesional scalp, especially alopecia totalis/universalis.

Source material: CD8+ T cells sorted from blood. This sequence joins TRBV29-1 and TRBJ1-2, with a possible D match to TRBD1 (5 bases). This sequence was found in a human donor in good health. Here the CDR3 reads CSVEEGNFNYGYTF. CDR3 DNA: TGCAGCGTTGAGGAGGGGAATTTTAACTATGGCTACACCTTC.